The source of this T cell receptor (beta chain) is a study of long-term antiretroviral therapy in people with HIV (dated by TCRdb to 2021 to 2024). With respect to the entire study: The earliest samples were collected approximately a decade before the 2015 WHO recommendation for immediate ART, a period when ART was typically delayed until CD4 counts fell. A retrospective serial study tested whether ART initiation and durable HIV suppression were associated with changes in peripheral blood TRB repertoire composition and diversity. A total of some 200 cryopreserved PBMC samples came from 25 to 30 adults with confirmed HIV infection and were collected serially over a mean of approximately six years (range 1-12). Of the roughly 30 participants with HIV, 10 to 11 were female. No cross-contamination during QIAcube processing was seen in test extractions of a monoclonal T-cell line run alongside 30 to 35 polyclonal samples. Paper-wide results and their limitations: Expanded TRB clones identified before ART initiation dominated the repertoire at all time points, although this dominance fluctuated and declined in many PLHIV after ART. ART initiation was associated with a significant increase in TRB diversity, but diversity stayed significantly below transplant donor controls even after long-term ART. Owing to limited PBMC availability, only the TCR beta chain was sequenced, without alpha chain pairing. HIV repertoires had narrower CDR3 length ranges than controls, and the network structure suggested an antigen-experienced repertoire that shifted only slightly toward naive after ART. Unsorted PBMC were profiled instead of sorted CD4+ and CD8+ T cells because pre-ART samples had limited cell numbers. Samples dated from the mid-2000s to the late 2010s, and the ART regimens used may be less effective than current ones. No data were available on ART adherence, viral resistance or therapy changes, limiting inferences about post-ART repertoire changes.

The immunoSEQ hsTCRB v3.0 assay was used at survey level resolution to sequence the TRB variable region. TRB sequencing targeted a depth of about 40,000-50,000 T-cell genomes per sample. TRB libraries were pooled and sequenced on an Illumina MiSeq using a v3 150-cycle kit. The study's processing was this. Analysis of repertoires was carried out in R inside a reproducible Nextflow workflow spanning QC, data transformation and analysis. LymphoSeq2, an R package for AIRR-Seq data exploration, was used to implement custom analyses. A handful of samples that produced fewer than 5000 total TRB sequences were removed, so approximately 190 HIV repertoires were analyzed. Among the approximately 190 retained HIV repertoires, about 57 were collected before ART initiation and some 130 after ART initiation. Each repertoire was downsampled to 5000 TRB nucleotide sequences, and summary statistics were averaged across 100 downsampling iterations. The analysis kept only TRB sequences whose CDR3 regions were at least seven amino acids long. Two measures captured diversity: a Shannon entropy-derived clonality score and the Gini coefficient. In the repertoire networks, any two of the top 5000 CDR3 amino acid sequences were connected whenever the two sequences differed by an edit distance of one. For TRB CDR3 amino acid sequences, antigen specificity groups and MHC restriction were predicted with GLIPH2. To flag known associations with CMV, EBV, HIV or tissue antigens, CDR3 amino acid sequences were compared against VDJdb and McPAS-TCR. Pre-ART, post-ART and control groups were compared with Wilcoxon signed-rank tests and Holm-Bonferroni correction. This immuneACCESS table, as held by TCRdb, lists in-frame sequences with V and J called but not all clones. Of the missing ones, under half trace to an unresolved V gene in checked studies; the others have no known cause. V, J and clone size were drawn from that table, and D and trimming were deduced from the DNA. The sample profile shows some 21,000 clones; around 90% of them were found once. The ten largest clones capture about 3.5% of the sample.

CDR1 and CDR2, per the germline V gene, are SGHTA and FQGTGA. V drops 5 bases and J drops 0 bases, leaving 14 bases in between. The CDR3 contains 17 residues, cysteine and phenylalanine counted. Kept here is only the CDR3 DNA, which spans 51 bases and is read in frame from base 1. Inclusion was restricted to participants for whom at least one PBMC sample before ART initiation and at least two post-ART samples were available. All participants with HIV were treated in the United States of America. Before DNA extraction, cryopreserved samples of 1-10 million PBMC were thawed and washed. At the time of the earliest PBMC sample, participants with HIV were aged between 23 and 54 years. PBMC samples were contributed by each participant from 1-4 timepoints before ART initiation and 2-8 timepoints after ART initiation, with a median of 7 samples. Serial HIV viral load, CD4+ T-cell count, ART history and demographic data were obtained for every participant. Using a Qiagen kit on a QIAcube, genomic DNA was extracted from unsorted PBMC, with samples processed in batches of 12.

Concerning this clone: This receptor's antigen is unknown. Per-nucleotide qualities are absent, and no much larger clonotype sits a single base away.

The V and J segments used are TRBV7-3 and TRBJ2-6; the D gene identity is not certain. Sequenced here: unsorted PBMCs, sampled 2.3 years after starting antiretroviral therapy. This receptor was taken from a man in his sixties with HIV. This receptor has the CDR3 CASSLLGWGSGANVLTF. The DNA sequence is as follows: TGTGCCAGCAGCCTATTGGGATGGGGCTCTGGGGCCAACGTCCTGACTTTC.